This T cell receptor beta chain derives from a study of cytomegalovirus exposure and HLA in healthy donors. A multiplex PCR was run with 60 Vbeta primers and 13 Jbeta primers. Here immunoSEQ multiplex PCR was the method, and the copy in TCRdb shows in-frame clones only, minus some. Of approximately 170,000 clones listed, 80% to 90% were seen once; the top ten hold about 2.5%. V gave up 8 bases and J gave up 3 bases, with 10 bases separating them. CDR1 and CDR2 (germline): MGHRA, YSYEKL. The CDR3 covers 12 residues. The gene calls are TRBV4-1 and TRBJ1-2; D gene unclear. This receptor was identified in a man in his thirties or forties in good health and CMV-seropositive. The sample was PBMCs. Written as DNA, the CDR3 is TGCGCCAGCTCCGGTTCGGACTATGGCTACACCTTC. This translates into CASSGSDYGYTF.